This T cell receptor beta chain comes out of a study of CD8+ T cells in alopecia areata. In each case, RNA was isolated and then reverse transcribed into cDNA as the sequencing template. Assay: immunoSEQ multiplex PCR; the TCRdb copy retains only in-frame clones and omits some. The table shows fewer than 200,000 clones, with 59% occurring only once. Lesional scalp tissue (obtained by punch biopsy) and peripheral blood were collected from alopecia areata patients. CD4+ and CD8+ T cells were sorted from PBMCs. This CDR3 is 14 amino acids long. Trimming left V 3 bases short and J 4 bases short, with 15 bases between. Germline V CDR1 and CDR2: GTSNPN, SVGIG (reference sequence).

Sequenced here: CD4+ T cells sorted from blood, sampled at week 0. This TCR came from a human donor with alopecia areata. The V call is TRBV30, the J call TRBJ1-2, with D possibly matching TRBD1 (6 bases). CDR3 sequence: CAWSLQGSSYGYTF. The CDR3 DNA sequence: TGTGCCTGGAGCTTACAGGGATCCAGCTATGGCTACACCTTC.